Detailed here is one T cell receptor beta chain. Antigen unknown. The sample originates from a study of T-cell memory formation after mild COVID-19. Whole-study results and caveats: Later expanders leaned CD4+, whereas clones that contracted between day 15 and 85 were balanced CD4/CD8. A subset of responding clones appeared in pre-infection memory, suggesting cross-reactive memory joined.

This CDR3 comprises 13 residues. Germline V lookup: CDR1 SQVTM, CDR2 ANQGSEA. The germline V and J ends were trimmed by 8 bases and 1 base, with 13 bases remaining between them. MiXCR, applied by TCRdb to the 5' RACE reads, yields one record per CDR3 protein. The repertoire holds about 130,000 distinct CDR3 sequences, 15% to 20% seen once, with roughly 5.3% in the top ten. Sample: PBMCs or a T cell subset sorted from them (not recorded which). The clonotype was recovered from a man between 18 and 35 years old who had mild COVID-19 (a few samples of this study predate the infection). Cell type and time point are not known. The rearrangement joins TRBV29-1 to TRBJ2-3; D is unresolved. CDR3 bases: TGCAGCATTTCCTCGGCAGGCACAGATACGCAGTATTTT. Amino acids: CSISSAGTDTQYF.